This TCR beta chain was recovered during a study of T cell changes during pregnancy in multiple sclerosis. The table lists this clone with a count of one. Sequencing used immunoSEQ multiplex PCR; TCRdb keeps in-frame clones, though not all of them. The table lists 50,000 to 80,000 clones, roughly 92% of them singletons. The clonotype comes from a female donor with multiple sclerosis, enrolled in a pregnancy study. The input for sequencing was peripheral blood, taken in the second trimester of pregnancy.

The CDR3 sequence is CASSGGQGSYEQYF. As DNA, the CDR3 is TGCGCCAGCAGCGGAGGACAGGGATCCTACGAGCAGTACTTC. The chain carries TRBV5-1 and TRBJ2-7, with 8 bases lining up with TRBD1. V trimming: 4 bases; J trimming: 1 base; junction bases outside the gene matches: 4. Per germline, CDR1 SGHRS and CDR2 YFSETQ. The CDR3 extends over 14 amino acids.